This entry lists 8 T cell receptor beta chains sequenced from one sample in a study of control samples from healthy donors and cancer patients. Method: immunoSEQ multiplex PCR; TCRdb's copy keeps in-frame clones and lacks some. This table holds 97,000 or so clones, 92% found once. Material for sequencing was blood. Receptors originate from a woman in her late teens or twenties in good health.

DNA for the CDR3: TGTGCCAGCAGTAAAGAGAATCAGGGGAGAGCTAACTATGGCTACACCTTC. Protein: CASSKENQGRANYGYTF. The rearrangement uses TRBV2 and TRBJ1-2; possible D gene TRBD1, 6 bases. Per the germline V gene, CDR1 is SNHLY and CDR2 is FYNNEI. This CDR3 has 17 residues. The ends were cut back, 5 bases at V and 0 bases at J, with 19 bases in the middle.

The chain links TRBV11-3 to TRBJ2-5; no definite D call. Trimming took 7 bases from V and 0 from J, leaving 15 bases between them. Germline-derived CDR1 and CDR2 are SGHNT and YENEEA. The length of the CDR3 is 15 residues. The CDR3 DNA reads TGTGCCAGCAACCCTGGACGGAAAAACCAAGAGACCCAGTACTTC. It specifies CASNPGRKNQETQYF.

This rearrangement joins TRBV6-5 to TRBJ1-5; D might be TRBD1 (6 bases). Trimming took off 7 bases at V and 2 bases at J, with 12 bases between the two ends. The CDR3 covers 14 residues. Germline-derived CDR1 and CDR2 are MNHEY and SVGAGI. This chain's CDR3 is CASTKGGGNQPQHF. The CDR3 coding sequence is TGTGCCAGCACCAAGGGGGGCGGCAATCAGCCCCAGCATTTT.

CDR3 DNA: TGTGCCAGCAGCTTATCTGCGGGACAGGGGTATCGCGAGCAGTACTTC. This codes for CASSLSAGQGYREQYF. This rearrangement joins TRBV7-6 to TRBJ2-7; 10 bases are a match to TRBD1. Trimming removed 2 bases from V and 6 bases from J; junction bases left unmatched: 10. Germline-derived CDR1 and CDR2 are SGHVS and FNYEAQ. This CDR3 is built from 16 residues. Supplemented by reference TRBV7-6 and TRBJ2-7, the full variable domain reads GAGVSQSPRYKVTKRGQDVALRCDPISGHVSLYWYRQALGQGPEFLTYFNYEAQQDKSGLPNDRFSAERPEGSISTLTIQRTEQRDSAMYRCASSLSAGQGYREQYFGPGTRLTVT.

The chain employs TRBV23-1 and TRBJ2-2, with D possibly being TRBD1 (6 bases). TRBV23-1 falls under the ORF class, with uncertain function. There are 13 residues in the CDR3. Trimming left V 8 bases short and J 5 bases short, with 12 bases between. The CDR3 loop is CASARGGTGELFF. Here the CDR3 DNA reads TGCGCCAGCGCCAGGGGCGGAACCGGGGAGCTGTTTTTT.

V gene TRBV3-1 (or the pseudogene TRBV3-2) combines with J gene TRBJ2-1; no reliable D call. The V gene's germline CDR1 is LGHDT and CDR2 YNNKEL (reference sequence). V was shortened by 0 bases and J by 0 bases, with 3 bases between the two germline ends. The CDR3 sequence is 14 residues long. The CDR3 reads CASSQDSSYNEQFF. DNA of the CDR3: TGTGCCAGCAGCCAAGACAGCTCCTACAATGAGCAGTTCTTC.

This sequence joins TRBV6-6 and TRBJ1-3; D gene uncertain. Germline V lookup: CDR1 MNHNY, CDR2 SVGAGI (reference sequence). The CDR3 length is 16 residues. V shed 0 bases and J shed 0 bases, with 9 bases lying between them. The CDR3, as DNA: TGTGCCAGCAGTTACTCTCCCATTCTCTCTGGAAACACCATATATTTT. It yields the protein CASSYSPILSGNTIYF.

The rearrangement joins TRBV7-2 to TRBJ2-3, with TRBD1 matching over 7 bases. J lost 2 bases, V lost 5 bases, and 4 bases had no gene match. The CDR3 covers 14 residues. CDR1 and CDR2 from the germline V gene are SGHTA and FQGNSA. CDR3 sequence reads: CASSPEGATDTQYF. DNA for the CDR3: TGTGCCAGCAGCCCCGAGGGGGCCACAGATACGCAGTATTTT.